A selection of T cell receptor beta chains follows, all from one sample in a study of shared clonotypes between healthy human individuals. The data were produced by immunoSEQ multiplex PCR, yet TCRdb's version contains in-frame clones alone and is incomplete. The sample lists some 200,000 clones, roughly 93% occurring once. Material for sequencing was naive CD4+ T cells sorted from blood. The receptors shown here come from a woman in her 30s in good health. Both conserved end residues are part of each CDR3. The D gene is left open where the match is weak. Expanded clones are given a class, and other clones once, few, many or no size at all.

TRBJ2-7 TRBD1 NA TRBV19 TGTGCCAGTAGTAGGACAGGGCAACCCTACGAGCAGTACTTC CASSRTGQPYEQYF
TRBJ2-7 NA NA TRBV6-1 TGTGCCAGCAGTGAAGCGGAGGTAGGGTCCTACGAGCAGTACTTC CASSEAEVGSYEQYF
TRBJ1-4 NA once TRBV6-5 TGTGCCAGCAGTGACAGCATCCTCGGGGAAAAACTGTTTTTT CASSDSILGEKLFF
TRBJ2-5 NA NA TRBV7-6 TGTGCCAGCAGCTTAGACCCGACCCTGTACCAAGAGACCCAGTACTTC CASSLDPTLYQETQYF
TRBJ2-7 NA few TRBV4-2 TGTGCCAGCAGCCCCGACTCCTCTGGGAGCTACGAGCAGTACTTC CASSPDSSGSYEQYF
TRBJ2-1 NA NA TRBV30 TGTGCCTGGAGTGTAGGGAGTGAGCAGTTCTTC CAWSVGSEQFF
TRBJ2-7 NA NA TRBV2 TGTGCCAGCAAACACAGGGAGACCTCCTACGAGCAGTACTTC CASKHRETSYEQYF
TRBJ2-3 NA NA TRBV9 TGTGCCAGCAGCGTAGGAACGGCCTCGATGTCTGATACGCAGTATTTT CASSVGTASMSDTQYF
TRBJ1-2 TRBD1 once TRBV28 TGTGCCAGTCTAGGGGACAGGGGGCAAGGCTACACCTTC CASLGDRGQGYTF
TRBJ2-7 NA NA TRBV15 TGTGCCACCAGCATGGCCGGACAGTACACCTACGAGCAGTACTTC CATSMAGQYTYEQYF
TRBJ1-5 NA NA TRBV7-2 TGTGCCAGCAGCTTAATTAGCGGTCCCAGCAATCAGCCCCAGCATTTT CASSLISGPSNQPQHF
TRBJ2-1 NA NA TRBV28 TGTGCCAGCAGTCCACCGACCTTGACAGGACACTCCTACAATGAGCAGTTCTTC CASSPPTLTGHSYNEQFF
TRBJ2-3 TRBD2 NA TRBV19 TGTGCCAGTAGTATAGCACTAGCGGGAAGTACAGATACGCAGTATTTT CASSIALAGSTDTQYF
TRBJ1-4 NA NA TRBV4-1 TGCGCCAGCAGCCAAGTGGCCAGGGGTCTTGGAAAACTGTTTTTT CASSQVARGLGKLFF
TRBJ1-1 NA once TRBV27 TGTGCCAGCAGTTTTCTCCCTTGGGCGATAAGGACTGAAGCTTTCTTT CASSFLPWAIRTEAFF
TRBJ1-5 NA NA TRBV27 TGTGCCAGCAGTTTATCGGTTACTTATAGCAATCAGCCCCAGCATTTT CASSLSVTYSNQPQHF
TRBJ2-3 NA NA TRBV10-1 TGCGCTACCTGGGTCAAGGGAGATACGCAGTATTTT CATWVKGDTQYF
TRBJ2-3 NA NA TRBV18 TGTGCCAGCTCACGGACCGTCCAAGGCGCCCCAGATACGCAGTATTTT CASSRTVQGAPDTQYF
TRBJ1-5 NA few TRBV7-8 TGTGCCAGCAGCGTACAGGGATCCAATCAGCCCCAGCATTTT CASSVQGSNQPQHF
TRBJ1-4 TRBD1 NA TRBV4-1 TGCGCCAGCAGCCAAGGAGGGACAGGGCGGGGTGAAAAACTGTTTTTT CASSQGGTGRGEKLFF
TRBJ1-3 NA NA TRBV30 TGTGCCTGCAATTCACCTACCTCTGGAAACACCATATATTTT CACNSPTSGNTIYF
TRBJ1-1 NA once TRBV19 TGTGCCAGTAGTATACTGGTGGCGAACACTGAAGCTTTCTTT CASSILVANTEAFF
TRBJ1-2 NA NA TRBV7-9 TGTGCCAGCAGCTTATTGCACAGAAACTATGGCTACACCTTC CASSLLHRNYGYTF
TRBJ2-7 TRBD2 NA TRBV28 TGTGCCAGCAGTTTAGGGGCGGGAGGAACGACCTACGAGCAGTACTTC CASSLGAGGTTYEQYF
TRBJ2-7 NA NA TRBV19 TGTGCCAGTAGTTCTGGTGGGTCAGGGTCTCTGTACGAGCAGTACTTC CASSSGGSGSLYEQYF
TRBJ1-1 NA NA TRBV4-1 TGCGCCAGCAGCAGTCGGGCAGAAACTATGAACACTGAAGCTTTCTTT CASSSRAETMNTEAFF
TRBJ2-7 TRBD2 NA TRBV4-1 TGCGCCAGCAGTCGTCAACCGGGACTAGCGGGGTACGAGCAGTACTTC CASSRQPGLAGYEQYF
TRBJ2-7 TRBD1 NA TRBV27 TGTGCCAGCAGTAAGGACAGGGGAGCCTACGAGCAGTACTTC CASSKDRGAYEQYF
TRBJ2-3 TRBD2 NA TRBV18 TGTGCCAGCTCACCCCCCGGACTAGCGGGAGTAACAGATACGCAGTATTTT CASSPPGLAGVTDTQYF
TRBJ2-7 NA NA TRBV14 TGTGCCAGCAGCCGTAATTCCTTCGGCGAGCAGTACTTC CASSRNSFGEQYF
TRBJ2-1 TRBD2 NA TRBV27 TGTGCCAGCAGTCGAATTTCTAGCGGTTGGGGCAATGAGCAGTTCTTC CASSRISSGWGNEQFF
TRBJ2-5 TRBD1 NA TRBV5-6 TGTGCCAGCAGCCAATCGGGGACAGTAGAGACCCAGTACTTC CASSQSGTVETQYF
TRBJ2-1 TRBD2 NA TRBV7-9 TGTGCCAGCAGCTTAAGAGCGGGAGGGCTCAATGAGCAGTTCTTC CASSLRAGGLNEQFF
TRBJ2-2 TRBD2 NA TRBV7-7 TGTGCCAGCAGCTTAAAGGGACTAGGGACCGGGGAGCTGTTTTTT CASSLKGLGTGELFF
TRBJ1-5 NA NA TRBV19 TGTGCCAGTAGTATAGGGCAGGTGGGCAATCAGCCCCAGCATTTT CASSIGQVGNQPQHF
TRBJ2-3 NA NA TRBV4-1 TGCGCCAGCAGCAGAATGCGTGGCACAGATACGCAGTATTTT CASSRMRGTDTQYF
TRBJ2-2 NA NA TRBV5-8 TGTGCCAGCAGCTGGATAGGGAGGATGGGGGAGCTGTTTTTT CASSWIGRMGELFF
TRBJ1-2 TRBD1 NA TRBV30 TGTGCCTGGAGTCCCGGGACAGGGAGTGGCTACACCTTC CAWSPGTGSGYTF
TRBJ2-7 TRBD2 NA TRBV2 TGTGCCAGCCGGGAGCGGGAGGAATCCTACGAGCAGTACTTC CASREREESYEQYF
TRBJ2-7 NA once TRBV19 TGTGCCAGTAGTATAGAGCAGGGGCCCTCCTACGAGCAGTACTTC CASSIEQGPSYEQYF
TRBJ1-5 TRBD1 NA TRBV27 TGTGCCAGCAGTTCCTGGACAGGGGCGGATCAGCCCCAGCATTTT CASSSWTGADQPQHF